This T cell receptor beta chain was sequenced during a study of blood T cell repertoires in COVID-19 (TCRdb year 2020). Concerning the study at large: ImmuneRACE Cohort 3 recovered participants were defined by two consecutive negative NP/OP PCR tests, healthcare professional clearance, or symptom resolution. The repertoires were released in a freely available public database meant as a resource for research on the immune response to SARS-CoV-2. The prospective study material was composed of cDNA or gDNA derived from T cells, B-cell-depleted T cells, or PBMCs. The sample metadata nearly always contained a de-identified subject ID, COVID-19 status, age in years and sex. HLA class I and class II types, where available, came from metadata supplied by the sample provider rather than from assay-based typing. The collaborator samples originated in the United States, Italy and Spain and spanned the acute and convalescent phases of COVID-19. Samples were obtained from the ongoing ImmuneRACE study (first 160 participants) and from approximately 1,200 subjects provided by 6 global collaborators. Deeply sampled blood TCRbeta repertoires from subjects exposed to, actively infected with, or recovered from COVID-19 were included in the dataset. Findings and caveats that apply to the study as a whole: The amount of clinical and demographic metadata varied by source and participant and was provided uncurated.

TCRbeta CDR3 regions were amplified from genomic DNA using the immunoSEQ Assay, a bias-controlled multiplex PCR. The published analysis was carried out like this. Nucleated cell counts per sample were estimated from amplification of reference gene primers within the assay. To quantify the absolute abundance of each unique TCRbeta CDR3 rearrangement, sequence reads were collapsed and filtered. For each sample, productive Simpson clonality was calculated as the square root of Simpson's diversity index across productive rearrangements. The clones in this table, taken by TCRdb from immuneACCESS, are in-frame only. Not every clone is retained; where verified, under half of the shortfall comes from an unresolved V gene, and the cause of the rest is unknown. The V and J calls and clone size are taken from that table; D and trimming were inferred from the DNA. This sample has some 190,000 clones in its table, and roughly nine tenths of those were observed once. Jointly, the top ten make up around 23% of the sample.

A remark on this clone: Its antigen is still unknown. Nothing much larger sits one base from this clone, and base qualities are not available.

Participants in the prospective study were enrolled through a virtual design, were aged 18 to 89 years, and lived in about 25 United States geographic areas. In the prospective study, participants were assigned to cohorts based on the clinical history participants reported in a screening survey and a study questionnaire. In the prospective study, whole blood, serum and a nasopharyngeal or oropharyngeal swab were collected from each participant by mobile phlebotomists. Prospective study participants could optionally give additional blood draws and questionnaires over an approximately two-month period. Before DNA extraction, blood samples from the prospective study were shipped at room temperature or frozen. Sequencing was carried out using PBMCs or T cells enriched from blood (not recorded which). This TCR came from a woman aged 40 to 50 in a cohort exposed to, infected with or recovered from COVID-19 (not recorded which).

The nucleotides read TGTGCCAGCAGCTTATGGGGTAGCGGGAGCTCCTACAATGAGCAGTTCTTC. This codes for CASSLWGSGSSYNEQFF. The chain was built from TRBV7-2 and TRBJ2-1; 9 junctional bases match TRBD2. Ends trimmed: V by 2 bases, J by 0 bases; bases unmatched to a gene: 5. In the germline V gene, CDR1 corresponds to SGHTA and CDR2 to FQGNSA. Including cysteine and phenylalanine, the CDR3 has 17 amino acids. Only CDR3 DNA remains: 51 bases, in frame from the first base.